One and the same sample provided the 26 T cell receptor delta chains below, sequenced in a study of gamma-delta T cells after stem cell transplantation (dated by TCRdb to about 2016). The library was produced with RT-PCR. The sequencer listed for this sample is Illumina MiSeq. TCRdb called clones afresh from the public reads with CATT; identical DNA rows were later merged. The sample yields around 1,500 delta-chain clones; about 8.3% were counted once. The top ten clonotypes cover under 50% of the sample. Sample: gamma-delta T cells. All receptors come from a human donor. It is not recorded whose cells these are; they may come from a transplant donor.

Concerning this clone itself: A junction boundary mismatches the germline segment, possibly from a read error. The V call is TRDV2, the J call TRDJ1; 9 nucleotides line up with TRDD3. CDR3 length: 20 residues. The germline V gene encodes CDR1 GEAIGNYY and CDR2 EKD. The CDR3 DNA reads as TGTGCCTGTGACTCGGTAGGATCACCGGCTGGGGGATCAGAGACCGATAAGCTCATCTTT. Translating gives CACDSVGSPAGGSETDKLIF.

For this clone: A far larger clone lies a single base away; this is likely a read error. The identical CDR3 is also encoded by other nucleotide sequences in the sample. V is TRDV2 and J is TRDJ1; 7 nucleotides line up with TRDD3. Per germline, CDR1 GEAIGNYY and CDR2 EKD. The CDR3 sequence is 14 residues long. Written as DNA, the CDR3 is TGTGCCTGTGACACTGTACTGGGGACCGATAAACTCATCTTC. This gives the protein CACDTVLGTDKLIF.

This clone has more than one count but fewer than ten. Just one base apart from a much larger clone, this may be a read error. Other nucleotide sequences from this sample produce the same CDR3. The gene calls are TRDV2 and TRDJ1; 9 bases align to TRDD3. The CDR3 consists of 17 residues. V lost 0 bases to trimming and J lost 1 base; unmatched junction nucleotides: 8. Looked up from germline, CDR1 is GEAIGNYY and CDR2 is EKD. The chain's CDR3 is CACDTLGDSLITDKLIF. As DNA, the CDR3 is TGTGCCTGTGACACCCTGGGGGATTCCTTGATCACCGATAAACTCATCTTT.

This clone is large (0.1 to 1%) by share. This chain connects TRDV2 to TRDJ1, with 13 bases that match TRDD3. The CDR3 consists of 17 residues. The trim removed 3 bases at V and 0 bases at J, leaving 6 bases unmatched. The germline V gene has CDR1 GEAIGNYY and CDR2 EKD. This CDR3 is CACDSLGDTEDTDKLIF. CDR3 DNA: TGTGCCTGTGACTCACTGGGGGATACGGAAGACACCGATAAACTCATCTTT.

In the case of this clone: The TCRdb protein, from a much larger clone, departs from this DNA's translation at residue 4, likely by read error; the protein shown derives from the DNA. V gene TRDV2 combines with J gene TRDJ3; TRDD3 agrees at 11 bases. The CDR3 consists of 19 residues. The germline V gene has CDR1 GEAIGNYY and CDR2 EKD. Here the CDR3 reads CACNTLLGDTSWDTRQMFF. The DNA of the CDR3 is TGTGCCTGTAACACCCTGCTGGGGGATACATCCTGGGACACCCGACAGATGTTTTTC.

About this clone: A far larger clone is only one base removed, so a read error is likely. J is TRDJ1 and V is TRDV2, with 10 bases fitting TRDD3. This CDR3 has 17 amino acids. V shed 0 bases, J shed 3 bases, and the junction held 9 bases outside the gene matches. The V gene's germline CDR1 is GEAIGNYY and CDR2 EKD. CDR3 nucleotide sequence: TGTGCCTGTGACACCCCGAGGGGGATACGCGAATCCGATAAACTCATCTTT. Translating gives CACDTPRGIRESDKLIF.

This clone came up a few times. Since a much larger clone is just one base distant, this may be a read error. Distinct nucleotide sequences in the sample also encode this CDR3. The chain couples TRDV2 to TRDJ1, with D possibly TRDD3 on 6 matching bases. The germline V gene encodes CDR1 GEAIGNYY and CDR2 EKD. V was pared by 0 bases and J by 1 base, with 17 bases between. CDR3 length equals 17 residues. CDR3 amino acids: CACDTMGDTELTDKLIF. The CDR3 nucleotides are TGTGCCTGTGACACCATGGGCGATACGGAACTCACCGATAAACTCATCTTT.

This clone was observed a few times. This is likely an artifact of a read error, given a far larger clone one base away. This specimen includes other DNA sequences encoding the same CDR3. The J gene is TRDJ1, the V gene TRDV2; 9 bases fit TRDD2. Unmatched junction bases numbered 16, after V lost 3 bases and J lost 0 bases. Germline V gene data show CDR1 as GEAIGNYY and CDR2 as EKD. The CDR3 consists of 19 residues. The CDR3 nucleotides read TGTGCCTGTGACTCCCTTCCTACTGAGCTGGGGTCCAACACCGATAAACTCATCTTT. The encoded protein is CACDSLPTELGSNTDKLIF.

As for this clone: A much more abundant neighbour one base away suggests this may be a read error. Other DNA sequences in the same sample also yield this CDR3. The chain uses TRDV2 and TRDJ1; 8 bases align to TRDD3. Germline-derived CDR1 and CDR2 are GEAIGNYY and EKD. This CDR3 is 17 amino acids long. The CDR3: CACDSLLGGWDTDKLIF. The CDR3 nucleotides are TGTGCCTGTGATTCCTTACTGGGGGGATGGGACACTGATAAACTCATCTTT.

This clone has a handful of counts. The amino acid sequence in TCRdb belongs to a much larger clone and departs from this DNA's translation at residue 13, likely a sequencing read error; the sequence shown is translated from the DNA. This chain uses TRDV2 with TRDJ1; weak D call: TRDD3 (5 bases). The germline gives CDR1 GEAIGNYY, CDR2 EKD. CDR3 length: 15 residues. The CDR3 sequence: CACDILGSYTDKPIF. CDR3 DNA sequence: TGTGCCTGTGACATCTTGGGGTCGTACACCGATAAACCCATCTTT.

Worth noting for this clone: Being one base from a much bigger clone, this may be a read error. Other DNA sequences within the sample encode an identical CDR3. The rearrangement links TRDV2 to TRDJ1; 7 nucleotides agree with TRDD3. CDR1 and CDR2 from the germline V gene are GEAIGNYY and EKD. After removal of 0 bases from V and 5 bases from J, the junction contained 20 bases not matched to a gene. This CDR3 has 19 amino acids. CDR3 loop: CACDTVPPTGDKRLDKLIF. DNA of the CDR3: TGTGCCTGTGACACCGTGCCTCCGACTGGGGATAAGCGTTTGGATAAACTCATCTTT.

This clone was detected a few times. It may be a read error: a sequence one base away is much more abundant. This chain uses TRDV2 with TRDJ3; 12 nucleotides line up with TRDD3. Germline-derived CDR1 and CDR2 are GEAIGNYY and EKD. The CDR3 sequence is 20 residues long. For the CDR3, the DNA is TGTGCCTGTGACACCGTACTGGGGGATACCGACTCCTGTGACACCCGACAGATGTTTTTC. This codes for CACDTVLGDTDSCDTRQMFF.

This clone rates as medium-sized. The CDR3 protein is CACDLLGGLTDKLIF. Here the CDR3 DNA reads TGTGCCTGTGACCTACTGGGGGGTCTCACCGATAAACTCATCTTT. The rearrangement joins TRDV2 to TRDJ1; 8 bases align to TRDD3. V gave up 3 bases and J gave up 1 base; unmatched junction bases: 6. Germline V gene lookup returns CDR1 GEAIGNYY and CDR2 EKD. The CDR3 has 15 residues.

This clone was counted a few times. With only one base between it and a far larger clone, this is likely a read error. The sample has other DNA sequences that encode this CDR3 too. This chain joins TRDV2 and TRDJ1, with TRDD2 matching 9 bases. Germline-derived CDR1 and CDR2 are GEAIGNYY and EKD. This CDR3 is built from 19 residues. The CDR3 DNA is TGTGCCTGTGACACCCACCTTCCTACAATCCGTGGGGACTACGATAAGCTCATCTTT. Its translation is CACDTHLPTIRGDYDKLIF.

In this sample, this clone turned up a few times. Relative to the germline gene, one junction end is altered; a read error may explain this. Distinct nucleotide sequences in the sample also encode this CDR3. The gene calls are TRDV2 and TRDJ1; 9 bases align to TRDD3. This CDR3 is built from 17 residues. In germline, CDR1 is GEAIGNYY, CDR2 EKD. CDR3 nucleotide sequence: TGTGCCTGTGACTCCGTGATGGGGGATAGGGGCACCGGTAAACTCATCTTT. This gives the protein CACDSVMGDRGTGKLIF.

The table lists this clone with a few counts. A read error is possible here, since a much larger clone lies one base away. Other DNA variants within this sample encode the same CDR3. The chain links TRDV2 to TRDJ1; 8 bases match TRDD3. Germline CDR1 reads GEAIGNYY; CDR2 reads EKD. J lost 1 base, V lost 3 bases, and 15 bases had no gene match. The CDR3 contains 18 residues. The CDR3 region has the DNA TGTGCCTGTGACCGCCTGCTGGGGGACCCCCTTACCACCGATAAACTCATCTTT. It codes for CACDRLLGDPLTTDKLIF.

The sample holds a few counts of this clone. Since a far larger clone is one base different, this is likely a read error. Other DNA sequences in this sample translate to the same CDR3. The CDR3 DNA follows: TGTGCCTGTGACCCGATACTGGGGGCTACCTCCACCGATAAACTCATCTTT. The encoded protein is CACDPILGATSTDKLIF. The rearrangement joins TRDV2 to TRDJ1; 8 nucleotides align to TRDD3. Per the germline V gene, CDR1 is GEAIGNYY and CDR2 is EKD. V dropped 3 bases and J dropped 1; count of bases not matched to a gene: 12. The CDR3 totals 17 residues.

The V gene is TRDV2, the J gene TRDJ1, with TRDD3 matching 10 bases. V shed 0 bases and J 1 base; nucleotides not matched to a gene: 7. This CDR3 region has 17 residues. CDR1 and CDR2 from the germline V gene are GEAIGNYY and EKD. DNA for the CDR3: TGTGCCTGTGACACCGGATTCACTGGGGGATCCACCGATAAACTCATCTTT. It encodes CACDTGFTGGSTDKLIF.

Points on this clone: The protein given by TCRdb reflects a much larger clone and differs at residue 17 from this DNA's translation, likely from a read error; the protein shown is the DNA's translation. The rearrangement links TRDV2 to TRDJ1, with 13 positions matching TRDD3. This CDR3 has 19 residues. The germline CDR1 and CDR2 sequences are GEAIGNYY and EKD. CDR3 in DNA: TGTGCCTGTGACACCTTGGTACTGGGGGATACGGGAATCGCCGATAAACCCATCTTT. Residues: CACDTLVLGDTGIADKPIF.

About this clone itself: A much more abundant neighbour one base away suggests this may be a read error. For the CDR3, the DNA is TGTGCCAGTGACGAACTTCTGGGTACCGATAAACTCATCTTT. It specifies CASDELLGTDKLIF. The gene calls are TRDV2 and TRDJ1; D is perhaps TRDD3 (5 bases). Germline values: CDR1 GEAIGNYY, CDR2 EKD. The CDR3 runs to 14 residues.

By sample fraction, this clone is large. Other DNA sequences of this sample code for an identical CDR3. The chain has TRDV2 and TRDJ1, with 11 nucleotides matching TRDD3. Germline CDR1 reads GEAIGNYY; CDR2 reads EKD. The V segment lost 3 bases and the J segment 2 bases; nucleotides outside the gene matches: 16. The CDR3 has 19 amino acids. Here the CDR3 reads CACDSLLGDRSRGTDKLIF. The CDR3 coding sequence is TGTGCCTGTGACTCCTTACTGGGGGATAGATCCCGTGGGACCGATAAACTCATCTTT.

The chain joins TRDV2 to TRDJ3, with 7 bases identical to TRDD3. V lost 0 bases to trimming and J lost 0 bases; unmatched junction nucleotides: 7. The CDR3 is 19 residues long. Germline loops: CDR1 GEAIGNYY, CDR2 EKD. DNA for the CDR3: TGTGCCTGTGACACCGTGGGGGAGCCGAGCTCCTGGGACACCCGACAGATGTTTTTC. Protein product: CACDTVGEPSSWDTRQMFF.

This clone was counted a few times. Translating this DNA gives a protein that differs at residue 16 from the TCRdb one, which belongs to a much larger clone; a read error is likely, and the protein shown is this translation. J is TRDJ1 and V is TRDV2; TRDD3 matches 8 bases. Germline CDR1 GEAIGNYY, CDR2 EKD. CDR3 length equals 18 residues. This CDR3 reads CACDVLGGPGGYTDKPIF. In nucleotides, the CDR3 is TGTGCCTGTGACGTACTGGGGGGCCCCGGTGGATACACCGATAAACCCATCTTT.

This clone showed up just once. The V and J genes are TRDV2 and TRDJ1, with 11 bases matching TRDD3. Losses at the gene ends were 4 bases for V and 4 bases for J; bases not matched to a gene: 16. The CDR3 is 18 amino acids. CDR1 GEAIGNYY and CDR2 EKD come from the germline V gene. CDR3 in amino acids: CACEPVAAWGIQFDKLIF. The CDR3 DNA sequence: TGTGCCTGTGAACCGGTCGCCGCCTGGGGGATACAGTTCGATAAACTCATCTTT.

By its share, this clone is medium-sized (0.01 to 0.1%). At the DNA level, this CDR3 is encoded by other sequences in the same sample as well. V is TRDV2 and J is TRDJ1, with 8 positions matching TRDD3. The germline V gene has CDR1 GEAIGNYY and CDR2 EKD. The CDR3 contains 17 residues. V dropped 4 bases and J dropped 0; count of bases not matched to a gene: 12. The CDR3 sequence is CACDSLLGGWDTDKLIF. The CDR3 DNA follows: TGTGCCTGTGATTCCTTACTGGGGGGATGGGACACCGATAAACTCATCTTT.

Note on this clone: Other DNA sequences within the sample encode an identical CDR3. V usage is TRDV2 and J usage is TRDJ3, with D possibly matching TRDD3 (6 bases). Germline loops: CDR1 GEAIGNYY, CDR2 EKD. Trimming cost V 0 bases and J 0 bases, with 26 bases left between them. The CDR3 extends over 23 amino acids. CDR3 amino acids: CACDTVEIGGYGQSSWDTRQMFF. CDR3 bases: TGTGCCTGTGACACCGTTGAAATTGGGGGGTACGGGCAAAGCTCCTGGGACACCCGACAGATGTTTTTC.